This entry features one T cell receptor beta chain sequence. The data originate from a study of blood T cell repertoires in COVID-19. As for the study in general: Material from acute and convalescent COVID-19 was sourced from the United States, Italy and Spain. From T cells, B-cell-depleted T cells, or PBMCs came the material, which was cDNA or gDNA.

Germline values: CDR1 MNHNY, CDR2 SVGAGI (reference sequence). The CDR3 runs to 12 residues. The V end lost 2 bases, the J end lost 13 bases, and 12 bases lay between the germline ends. Authors' processing steps: Amplification from reference gene primers served as the basis for estimated nucleated cell counts. Sequencing was performed with immunoSEQ multiplex PCR; in TCRdb, only in-frame clones are kept and a portion is missing. V and J calls and clone size are as listed in that table; D and trimming were resolved from the DNA. The sample includes some 70,000 clones, around 83% of them seen just once.

The sample was peripheral blood. V and J are TRBV6-6 and TRBJ2-1, with D possibly TRBD1 on 6 matching bases. The receptor's source is a man aged 50 to 60 with active COVID-19. The chain's CDR3 is CASSYPQGHQFF. CDR3 coding DNA: TGTGCCAGCAGTTACCCCCAGGGACATCAGTTCTTC.